Detailed here is one T cell receptor beta chain. The table lists this clonotype with a count of one. What antigen it recognizes has not been identified. A read error may produce the germline difference seen at one junction end. Blood RNA was extracted from unsorted whole blood with TRIzol reagent; germline DNA came from the DNeasy Blood & Tissue kit. Chronic HBV infection was present in the patients, and the patients were treatment-naive at sampling. Around 4 milliliters of peripheral blood were collected into K2EDTA tubes before surgery. The data were obtained in a study of tumor-infiltrating lymphocytes in primary liver carcinoma (dated by TCRdb to the late 2010s). About the study as a whole: Surgical resection was performed in China between late 2015 and early 2016 on five or six patients with histopathologically diagnosed primary liver carcinoma. The five patients, three men and two women aged 30 to 69 years, had hepatocellular carcinoma (four) or combined HCC and intrahepatic cholangiocarcinoma (one). The tumors of the five patients were staged as T1-T3 N0M0, with maximum diameters ranging from roughly 4.2 to 11 cm. Each sample produced about 3.5 to 8 million productive TCRbeta reads, and read depth showed no significant difference between tissue types. The study combined TCRbeta repertoire sequencing, expression microarrays and whole-exome sequencing across five regions of each liver tumor, with adjacent normal tissue and blood. TCRbeta repertoire sequencing covered 35 or so specimens from 5 patients: 25 or so tumor regions, 5 adjacent noncancerous liver tissues and 5 peripheral blood samples. Repertoires from technical replicates were highly reproducible, with mean shared-clone rates approximately 0.92 and correlation coefficients above 0.95.

From a lookup of the germline V gene, CDR1 and CDR2 are MNHEY and SVGAGI. The CDR3, from cysteine to phenylalanine, totals 14 residues. Only the CDR3 region is kept as DNA, spanning 42 bases read in frame from base 1. Using a constant-region primer and ProtoScript II reverse transcriptase, TCRbeta-specific cDNA was reverse-transcribed from approximately 0.55 ug total RNA. Construction of the TCRbeta libraries relied on three nested rounds of multiplex PCR, following a slightly modified ARM-PCR procedure. Multiplex TRBV1-TRBV30 forward primers and a Cbeta reverse primer were used in the first two PCR rounds, each of which was run for around 9 cycles. Sample barcodes and Illumina adapters were added in a final 25-cycle PCR using Deep VentR polymerase. Before sequencing, amplicons between 200 and 500 bp were purified from gel using a QIAquick gel extraction kit. An Illumina HiSeq 2500 was used to sequence the TCRbeta amplicons with 250-bp paired-end reads. The authors' pipeline ran thus. Quality trimming of reads was performed with Trimmomatic v0.33, and paired reads were merged with FLASH v1.2.11 so that full CDR3 sequences could be recovered. V, D and J germline segments were assigned to the rearranged TCRbeta sequences by MiGEC v1.2.1b. Clonotype statistics and Shannon-Wiener diversity indices were calculated with VDJtools v1.0.0. Except for diversity analysis, only the 250 most abundant clonotypes of each sample were used in subsequent analyses to reduce sampling bias. Through fastp at Q25 and MiXCR, TCRdb rebuilt clones from the public reads, retaining in-frame beta chains. Rows with a matching CDR3 protein are joined into one entry that keeps the most common DNA and genes. It is TCRdb's table, rather than the study itself, that gives the V and J calls and clone size. Recorded for this sample are about 350,000 distinct CDR3 sequences; 65% of them occurred a single time. In total, the top ten clones hold 5.5% to 7% of the sample.

Study-level results and caveats: Only the TCR beta chain was sequenced, which likely underestimates true repertoire diversity because unpaired alpha chains were not captured. Repertoire overlap was found to be higher between tumor regions (mean about 36%) than between tumor-adjacent (approximately 17%) or tumor-blood (about 15%) pairs, consistent with antigen-driven expansion. The top 250 clones accounted for a significantly greater share of the repertoire in tumors than in blood (p = 0.039). Only five patients were included in the study, and the authors note that the findings should be validated in a larger study. Bulk unsorted samples precluded comparing CD4+ and CD8+ T cell repertoires.

The chain links TRBV6-5 with TRBJ1-2; 5 matching bases give a weak D call of TRBD1. This TCR was sampled from a man between 40 and 49 years old with primary liver carcinoma and hepatitis B virus infection. Sequencing input: peripheral blood. The DNA sequence follows: TGTGTCAGCAGTGTGCAGGGACGAGACTATGGCTACACCTTC. Protein translation: CVSSVQGRDYGYTF.